Below, 32 T cell receptor beta chains from the same sample are listed, as sequenced in a study of cytomegalovirus exposure and HLA in healthy donors. Researchers ran the PCR with 60 Vbeta and 13 Jbeta primers. Data came from immunoSEQ multiplex PCR; TCRdb stores just in-frame clones and leaves some out. The data show 100,000 to 130,000 clones, with 82% seen just once and roughly 2.6% held by the top ten. What was sequenced was PBMCs. The receptor source for this set is a man aged 25 to 40 in good health and CMV-seropositive.

The chain couples TRBV15 to TRBJ1-2; tentatively, D is TRBD1 (6 bases). Trimming removed 1 base at V and 1 base at J, with 10 bases between. This CDR3 has 15 amino acids. Germline lookup yields CDR1 LNHNV and CDR2 YYDKDF (reference sequence). This CDR3 is CATSRGTVVNYGYTF. Written as DNA, the CDR3 is TGTGCCACCAGCAGAGGGACAGTCGTTAACTATGGCTACACCTTC. The entire variable domain, with the rest obtained from reference TRBV15 and TRBJ1-2, is as follows: DAMVIQNPRYQVTQFGKPVTLSCSQTLNHNVMYWYQQKSSQAPKLLFHYYDKDFNNEADTPDNFQSRRPNTSFCFLDIRSPGLGDTAMYLCATSRGTVVNYGYTFGSGTRLTVV.

This clone is a singleton in its sample. This chain uses TRBV5-1 with TRBJ1-3; D gene uncertain. Deletions cut 2 bases from V and 3 bases from J, with 12 bases between. The CDR3 loop spans 15 amino acids. CDR1 SGHRS and CDR2 YFSETQ come from the germline V gene. CDR3 nucleotide sequence: TGCGCCAGCAGCTTCGGACTGATCAGTGGAAACACCATATATTTT. Translation: CASSFGLISGNTIYF.

This clone has a single count. This rearrangement joins TRBV7-9 to TRBJ2-7; D may be TRBD1 (6 bases). Germline-derived CDR1 and CDR2 are SEHNR and FQNEAQ (reference sequence). Trimming cost V 6 bases and J 7 bases, with 16 bases left between them. The CDR3 runs 13 residues. The CDR3 DNA reads TGTGCCAGCAGAATGGGGGCCTTGAATGAGCAGTACTTC. It codes for CASRMGALNEQYF. Complete variable domain (other parts from reference TRBV7-9 and TRBJ2-7): DTGVSQNPRHKITKRGQNVTFRCDPISEHNRLYWYRQTLGQGPEFLTYFQNEAQLEKSRLLSDRFSAERPKGSFSTLEIQRTEQGDSAMYLCASRMGALNEQYFGPGTRLTVT.

The chain combines TRBV5-1 with TRBJ1-2; D might be TRBD1 (5 bases). The CDR3 loop spans 14 amino acids. V was pared by 5 bases and J by 6 bases, with 17 bases between. Germline CDR1 reads SGHRS; CDR2 reads YFSETQ. CDR3 sequence: CASSSPLGGDGYTF. CDR3 bases: TGCGCCAGCAGTTCCCCCCTGGGGGGGGATGGCTACACCTTC.

This clone showed up just once. The V and J genes are TRBV5-1 and TRBJ1-4; TRBD1 aligns across 7 bases. Losses at the gene ends were 7 bases for V and 2 bases for J; bases not matched to a gene: 8. Germline V gene data show CDR1 as SGHRS and CDR2 as YFSETQ. The CDR3 is 15 amino acids. The CDR3 loop is CASRRGGQTNEKLFF. In DNA, the CDR3 is TGCGCCAGCCGGCGGGGGGGACAGACTAATGAAAAACTGTTTTTT.

This sequence joins TRBV7-2 and TRBJ1-1, with TRBD1 identical over 7 bases. There are 13 residues in the CDR3. The V gene end was trimmed by 1 base and the J gene end by 11 bases; junction bases not matched to a gene: 7. CDR1 is SGHTA, CDR2 FQGNSA, per germline. The CDR3: CASSLERYRGAFF. The CDR3 bases are TGTGCCAGCAGCTTAGAGCGATACAGGGGCGCTTTCTTT.

The chain uses TRBV19 and TRBJ2-3; 11 bases align to TRBD2. The CDR3 covers 16 residues. CDR1 LNHDA and CDR2 SQIVND come from the germline V gene (reference sequence). V gave up 6 bases and J gave up 6 bases; unmatched junction bases: 11. CDR3 region: CASRDLAGGQFDTQYF. Here the CDR3 DNA reads TGTGCCAGTAGGGATCTAGCGGGGGGCCAATTTGATACGCAGTATTTT.

J is TRBJ2-1 and V is TRBV27, with a tentative D call TRBD1 (6 bases). Germline CDR1 and CDR2: MNHEY and SMNVEV (reference sequence). CDR3 size: 15 residues. V shed 6 bases and J shed 3 bases, with 15 bases lying between them. CDR3 bases: TGTGCCAGCAGCCCCCCAGGGGCATACTACAATGAGCAGTTCTTC. Its protein is CASSPPGAYYNEQFF.

This clone came up once. The junction differs from germline at one of its ends, possibly a read error. The CDR3, as DNA: TGTGCTAGTGGTTTTATTCTAGACAGGGGGCTCCGGGCCAACGGCCTGACTTTC. This gives the protein CASGFILDRGLRANGLTF. The chain is built from TRBV12-5 and TRBJ2-6; 10 positions agree with TRBD1. This CDR3 spans 18 amino acids. Germline CDR1 reads LGHNT; CDR2 reads FRNRAP. The full variable domain, with the rest looked up from reference TRBV12-5 and TRBJ2-6, is DARVTQTPRHKVTEMGQEVTMRCQPILGHNTVFWYRQTMMQGLELLAYFRNRAPLDDSGMPKDRFSAEMPDATLATLKIQPSEPRDSAVYFCASGFILDRGLRANGLTFGAGSRLTVL.

To note about this clone: At one of its ends the junction is not consistent with the germline gene, which may arise from a read error. The chain links TRBV7-9 to TRBJ2-4, with D possibly being TRBD1 (6 bases). CDR1 and CDR2 (germline): SEHNR, FQNEAQ (reference sequence). The CDR3 sequence is 15 residues long. The CDR3 coding sequence is TGTTCCAGCAGCTTTACAGGGCCCGGGATGGACATTCAGTACTTC. Translating gives CSSSFTGPGMDIQYF.

The J gene is TRBJ1-3, the V gene TRBV21-1. TRBV21-1 represents a pseudogene. CDR3 length equals 16 residues. As DNA, the CDR3 is TGTGCCAGCAGCAAAGCGCCGGGGTGCTCTGGAAACACCATATATTTT. This translates into CASSKAPGCSGNTIYF.

Worth noting for this clone: The junction shows a germline mismatch at one end, possibly a read error. The V and J genes are TRBV15 and TRBJ1-2; a weak D match, TRBD1 (6 bases). CDR3 length: 15 residues. Germline V gene data show CDR1 as LNHNV and CDR2 as YYDKDF (reference sequence). The CDR3 sequence is CATSGDTQGFYGYTF. The CDR3 DNA is TGTGCCACCAGCGGAGACACCCAGGGGTTCTATGGCTACACCTTC.

The sample holds one count of this clone. The rearrangement links TRBV5-1 to TRBJ1-1; no firm D call. V was shortened by 0 bases and J by 0 bases, with 12 bases between the two germline ends. The germline V gene encodes CDR1 SGHRS and CDR2 YFSETQ. The CDR3 runs to 16 residues. The CDR3: CASSLDSYNMNTEAFF. The DNA of the CDR3 is TGCGCCAGCAGCTTGGACAGTTATAACATGAACACTGAAGCTTTCTTT. The full variable domain, rest sourced from reference TRBV5-1 and TRBJ1-1, is KAGVTQTPRYLIKTRGQQVTLSCSPISGHRSVSWYQQTPGQGLQFLFEYFSETQRNKGNFPGRFSGRQFSNSRSEMNVSTLELGDSALYLCASSLDSYNMNTEAFFGQGTRLTVV.

This clone has only one observation. The CDR3 is CASSPPRRDRLAGVADTQYF. The CDR3 bases are TGTGCCAGCAGCCCCCCTAGGCGGGATCGACTAGCGGGGGTAGCAGATACGCAGTATTTT. The chain couples TRBV9 to TRBJ2-3, with 12 positions matching TRBD2. CDR1 and CDR2 (germline): SGDLS, YYNGEE. V dropped 4 bases and J dropped 4; count of bases not matched to a gene: 19. This CDR3 is built from 20 residues.

This rearrangement joins TRBV5-1 to TRBJ1-5; TRBD1 agrees at 7 bases. CDR3 length: 16 amino acids. Germline CDR1 reads SGHRS; CDR2 reads YFSETQ. Losses at the gene ends were 0 bases for V and 1 base for J; bases not matched to a gene: 4. The CDR3 DNA reads as TGCGCCAGCAGCTTGGAAGGCAGGGGGAGCAATCAGCCCCAGCATTTT. Translated: CASSLEGRGSNQPQHF.

On this clone: The junction and the germline gene differ at one end; a read error may be behind it. The chain links TRBV7-9 to TRBJ1-1; D is unresolved. The CDR3 sequence is 12 residues long. Germline CDR1 SEHNR, CDR2 FQNEAQ (reference sequence). The DNA of the CDR3 is TGTTCCAGCAGCTTAGCGCTGAGGAAAGCTTTCTTT. This gives the protein CSSSLALRKAFF.

V gene TRBV2 combines with J gene TRBJ2-1, with 7 bases that match TRBD2. The germline V gene has CDR1 SNHLY and CDR2 FYNNEI. CDR3 size: 15 residues. With 5 bases clipped from V and 4 bases from J, the junction kept 8 bases outside the gene matches. The CDR3 nucleotides are TGTGCCAGCAGTTGGCGTCGGGGGGATTACAATGAGCAGTTCTTC. It specifies CASSWRRGDYNEQFF.

This chain links TRBV30 with TRBJ2-7; D unclear. Deletions cut 4 bases from V and 5 bases from J, with 18 bases between. The CDR3 contains 14 residues. Germline V gives CDR1 GTSNPN, CDR2 SVGIG (reference sequence). In DNA, the CDR3 is TGTGCCTGGACGAGGAATGGCATTGGTGACGAGCAGTACTTC. Translation gives CAWTRNGIGDEQYF.

The CDR3, as DNA: TGTGCCAGCTCCCCTCAGGAGGCCAATTCACCCCTCCACTTT. The encoded protein is CASSPQEANSPLHF. V is TRBV9 and J is TRBJ1-6; D unresolved. V shed 7 bases and J shed 7 bases, with 15 bases lying between them. CDR3 length: 14 residues. Germline V gene data show CDR1 as SGDLS and CDR2 as YYNGEE.

DNA of the CDR3: TGTTCCTCAAGAAACTGGGACAGGTTAAACTATGGCTACACCTTC. Translated: CSSRNWDRLNYGYTF. The chain employs TRBV7-9 and TRBJ1-2; 8 bases are a match to TRBD1. The CDR3 has 15 residues. The germline CDR1 and CDR2 sequences are SEHNR and FQNEAQ (reference sequence).

V is TRBV2 and J is TRBJ2-1, with TRBD2 as a possible D gene (6 bases). The germline V gene has CDR1 SNHLY and CDR2 FYNNEI. This CDR3 region has 15 residues. V lost 2 bases and J 0 bases, leaving 8 bases between the germline ends. CDR3 amino acids: CASSESAGSYNEQFF. For the CDR3, the DNA is TGTGCCAGCAGTGAATCAGCGGGCTCCTACAATGAGCAGTTCTTC.

DNA of the CDR3: TGTGCCACCAGCAGAGCCGTGACTAGCGGGGCCCATGAGCAGTTCTTC. Its translation is CATSRAVTSGAHEQFF. This sequence joins TRBV15 and TRBJ2-1; 11 nucleotides match TRBD2. V lost 1 base, J lost 8 bases, and 7 bases stayed unmatched. The V gene's germline CDR1 is LNHNV and CDR2 YYDKDF (reference sequence). The CDR3 spans 16 residues.

The V gene is TRBV6-5, the J gene TRBJ2-7, with 7 bases identical to TRBD1. Germline trimming cut 2 bases from V and 3 bases from J; bases unmatched to any gene: 4. The CDR3 is 14 amino acids. Germline assignment: CDR1 MNHEY and CDR2 SVGAGI. The CDR3 loop reads CASSYATGSYEQYF. The CDR3 DNA sequence: TGTGCCAGCAGTTACGCGACAGGGAGCTACGAGCAGTACTTC.

The chain has TRBV7-9 and TRBJ2-6; D might be TRBD1 (6 bases). The V and J ends lost 6 bases and 1 base respectively, with 13 bases between them. This CDR3 spans 16 amino acids. Germline V gene sequence: CDR1 SEHNR, CDR2 FQNEAQ (reference sequence). The CDR3 DNA follows: TGTGCCAGCAGGCCAAAGACAGGTTCTGGGGCCAACGTCCTGACTTTC. Translating gives CASRPKTGSGANVLTF.

This CDR3 is CAATRGESAEKLFF. The CDR3 DNA reads as TGTGCCGCCACCCGGGGGGAATCGGCCGAAAAACTGTTTTTT. This sequence joins TRBV6-1 and TRBJ1-4; possibly TRBD1 for D (5 bases). CDR1 and CDR2 from the germline V gene are MNHNS and SASEGT. The CDR3 length is 14 residues. With 11 bases removed from V and 8 bases from J, the gap between germline ends came to 21 bases.

V and J are TRBV29-1 and TRBJ2-2, with D unresolved. Trimming stripped 4 bases from V and 1 base from J, with 4 bases between. This CDR3 has 12 amino acids. Germline loops: CDR1 SQVTM, CDR2 ANQGSEA. The CDR3 region has the DNA TGCAGCGTTGCGGGGAACACCGGGGAGCTGTTTTTT. Its protein is CSVAGNTGELFF.

Notes on this clone: An end of the junction differs from the germline gene, which may be a read error. This chain uses TRBV7-7 with TRBJ2-2; 12 positions agree with TRBD2. This CDR3 has 16 residues. Germline CDR1 SSHAT, CDR2 FNYEAQ (reference sequence). CDR3 residues: CASSSTSGGTTGELFF. In DNA, the CDR3 is TGTGCTAGCAGTTCCACTAGCGGGGGGACCACCGGGGAGCTGTTTTTT.

This rearrangement joins TRBV6-1 to TRBJ1-2, with 9 bases matching TRBD1. J gave up 4 bases and V 8 bases, and 2 bases lay outside the gene matches. Germline CDR1 reads MNHNS; CDR2 reads SASEGT. The CDR3 has 12 amino acids. Here the CDR3 DNA reads TGTGCCAGCGGGACAGGGACCTATGGCTACACCTTC. This codes for CASGTGTYGYTF.

Concerning this clone: A read error may account for a junction end that differs from germline. The chain couples TRBV27 to TRBJ1-5; 7 bases align to TRBD1. Germline V CDR1 and CDR2: MNHEY, SMNVEV (reference sequence). The CDR3 extends over 17 amino acids. The CDR3 region has the DNA TGTGCCAGCAGTCGGGCCCTCGACAGGGCGAGCAGTCAGCCCCAGCATTTT. Translating it yields CASSRALDRASSQPQHF.

This clone was seen more than once but under ten times. Other DNA sequences of this sample code for an identical CDR3. The chain combines TRBV1 with TRBJ1-2; the listed D gene, TRBD1, was not tested against the DNA. TRBV1 constitutes a pseudogene. The CDR3 runs to 16 residues. This CDR3 reads CTSRFSGQGRKDGYTF. CDR3 bases: TGCACCAGCCGCTTTTCTGGACAGGGACGTAAGGATGGCTACACCTTC.

CDR3 region: CASSLARGVMGQYF. DNA of the CDR3: TGTGCCAGCAGCTTAGCTCGAGGAGTCATGGGGCAGTACTTC. The chain employs TRBV11-2 and TRBJ2-7; D is ambiguous. Trimming left V 1 base short and J 9 bases short, with 16 bases between. This CDR3 has 14 residues. Germline V lookup: CDR1 SGHAT, CDR2 FQNNGV.

The chain is built from TRBV6-5 and TRBJ2-7; D unresolved. CDR1 and CDR2 from the germline V gene are MNHEY and SVGAGI. This CDR3 contains 15 residues. Trimming left V 6 bases short and J 1 base short, with 16 bases between. CDR3 protein: CASSPTRKNSYEQYF. For the CDR3, the DNA is TGTGCCAGCAGCCCAACTCGAAAGAATTCCTACGAGCAGTACTTC.